Below, 24 T cell receptor beta chains from the same sample are listed, as sequenced in a study of T cells in Graves' hyperthyroidism and ophthalmopathy. Amplification yielded TCR beta CDR3 regions, with RNA transcripts as the source. When the TCR CDR3 underwent first-round RT-PCR, the HTBI primer set was used. A single record per CDR3 protein comes from TCRdb applying MiXCR to the multiplex PCR reads. The data hold 200,000 to 250,000 distinct CDR3 sequences, with more than 15% observed a single time. Sequences were obtained from blood. The receptors were sampled from a man aged 50 to 59 with Graves' hyperthyroidism.

The chain has TRBV7-9 and TRBJ2-1; D is unresolved. CDR1 and CDR2 from the germline V gene are SEHNR and FQNEAQ (reference sequence). V was pared by 8 bases and J by 1 base, with 15 bases between. This CDR3 spans 15 amino acids. The CDR3 sequence: CASSVAGRSYNEQFF. The CDR3 DNA sequence: TGTGCCAGCTCCGTGGCTGGACGGTCCTACAATGAGCAGTTCTTC.

This clonotype was recorded at least ten times. This chain links TRBV7-6 with TRBJ2-7; D is possibly TRBD1 (5 bases). This CDR3 contains 13 residues. Per the germline V gene, CDR1 is SGHVS and CDR2 is FNYEAQ. Trimming cost V 0 bases and J 6 bases, with 9 bases left between them. CDR3 nucleotide sequence: TGTGCCAGCAGCTTAGCCCAGGGTGCCGAGCAGTACTTC. It specifies CASSLAQGAEQYF.

At least ten counts were recorded for this clonotype. The chain carries TRBV6-6 and TRBJ2-7; 9 positions match TRBD2. The junction had 3 bases not matched to a gene; V was cut back by 0 bases and J by 3 bases. The CDR3 spans 15 residues. CDR1 and CDR2 (germline): MNHNY, SVGAGI (reference sequence). CDR3 coding DNA: TGTGCCAGCAGTTACTCGGCGGGAGGGCTCTACGAGCAGTACTTC. Protein: CASSYSAGGLYEQYF.

This chain joins TRBV30 and TRBJ2-3; 9 positions agree with TRBD2. The germline gives CDR1 GTSNPN, CDR2 SVGIG (reference sequence). Trimming cost V 3 bases and J 0 bases; bases outside gene matches: 1. The CDR3 has 14 residues. The CDR3 coding sequence is TGTGCCTGGAGGAGCGGGAGGAGCACAGATACGCAGTATTTT. This encodes CAWRSGRSTDTQYF.

This clonotype appeared many times. The chain is built from TRBV10-3 and TRBJ1-1, with a possible D match to TRBD1 (5 bases). V dropped 4 bases and J dropped 2 bases, with 11 bases sitting between them. The CDR3 runs to 14 residues. Germline-derived CDR1 and CDR2 are ENHRY and SYGVKD. The CDR3 protein is CAISVGTPNTEAFF. CDR3 sequence (DNA): TGTGCCATCAGTGTCGGGACGCCTAACACTGAAGCTTTCTTT.

The sample holds many counts of this clonotype. The V call is TRBV27, the J call TRBJ2-5; 9 bases align to TRBD1. CDR3 length: 14 amino acids. V shed 6 bases, J shed 2 bases, and the junction held 4 bases outside the gene matches. Germline lookup yields CDR1 MNHEY and CDR2 SMNVEV (reference sequence). DNA of the CDR3: TGTGCCAGCAGAGACGGGACAGGGCAAGAGACCCAGTACTTC. Encoded protein: CASRDGTGQETQYF.

This clonotype was detected ten times or more. The rearrangement joins TRBV3-1 to TRBJ2-3; no definite D call. The CDR3 spans 13 residues. Germline assignment: CDR1 LGHDT and CDR2 YNNKEL (reference sequence). V was shortened by 1 base and J by 3 bases, with 5 bases between the two germline ends. In DNA, the CDR3 is TGTGCCAGCAGCCAAGGAGAGACAGATACGCAGTATTTT. Translated, it gives CASSQGETDTQYF.

This clonotype was recorded a few times. The V gene is TRBV25-1, the J gene TRBJ2-5; 7 bases align to TRBD1. V lost 1 base and J lost 1; bases outside the gene matches: 6. The CDR3 extends over 16 amino acids. Germline V gives CDR1 MGHDK, CDR2 SYGVNS. In DNA, the CDR3 is TGTGCCAGCAGTGAATTGGGACAGAAAGTCCAAGAGACCCAGTACTTC. Residues: CASSELGQKVQETQYF. The full variable domain, rest sourced from reference TRBV25-1 and TRBJ2-5, is EADIYQTPRYLVIGTGKKITLECSQTMGHDKMYWYQQDPGMELHLIHYSYGVNSTEKGDLSSESTVSRIRTEHFPLTLESARPSHTSQYLCASSELGQKVQETQYFGPGTRLLVL.

This clonotype was seen a few times. The rearrangement links TRBV2 to TRBJ2-5, with 11 nucleotides matching TRBD2. The CDR3 consists of 14 residues. The germline gives CDR1 SNHLY, CDR2 FYNNEI. The J segment lost 11 bases and the V segment lost 5 bases, leaving 10 bases of the junction unmatched. The CDR3 region has the DNA TGTGCCAGCAGTCCACAACTAGCGGGAGTTCGTCAGTACTTC. It encodes CASSPQLAGVRQYF.

This clonotype was observed at least ten times. The V call is TRBV2, the J call TRBJ2-7; 8 bases are a match to TRBD2. Trimming took 2 bases from V and 2 from J; bases not matched to a gene: 8. Germline V gene data show CDR1 as SNHLY and CDR2 as FYNNEI. CDR3 length: 16 amino acids. The chain's CDR3 is CASSEREELAAYEQYF. As DNA, the CDR3 is TGTGCCAGCAGTGAACGGGAGGAACTAGCGGCCTACGAGCAGTACTTC.

The sample holds many counts of this clonotype. This chain links TRBV18 with TRBJ2-7, with 11 bases aligning to TRBD1. J lost 2 bases, V lost 6 bases, and 3 bases had no gene match. The CDR3 contains 14 residues. From germline, CDR1 is KGHSH and CDR2 LQKENI. CDR3: CASSRDRGAYEQYF. DNA of the CDR3: TGTGCCAGCTCGAGGGACAGGGGGGCCTACGAGCAGTACTTC.

The V gene is TRBV20-1, the J gene TRBJ1-1; no clear D. The V and J ends lost 0 bases and 1 base respectively, with 15 bases between them. Germline values: CDR1 DFQATT, CDR2 SNEGSKA (reference sequence). The CDR3 is 16 residues long. CDR3: CSARDLRRTSNTEAFF. The CDR3 DNA sequence: TGCAGTGCTAGAGATTTGCGGAGAACCTCGAACACTGAAGCTTTCTTT.

This clonotype has a count of ten or more. A junction boundary mismatches the germline segment, possibly from a read error. The chain recombines TRBV28 with TRBJ2-1; D possibly matches TRBD1 or TRBD2 (5 bases each). Germline V gene lookup returns CDR1 MDHEN and CDR2 SYDVKM. The CDR3 sequence is 13 residues long. The CDR3 DNA reads TGTGCCAGCAGTGGGGGAGAGCACAATGGGCAGTTCTTC. Translation gives CASSGGEHNGQFF.

The chain links TRBV27 to TRBJ2-7; D gene ambiguous. CDR1 is MNHEY, CDR2 SMNVEV, per germline (reference sequence). V gave up 6 bases and J gave up 1 base, with 7 bases separating them. CDR3 length: 12 amino acids. The DNA of the CDR3 is TGTGCCAGCAGGACGCAGTCCTACGAGCAGTACTTC. This codes for CASRTQSYEQYF.

In DNA form, the CDR3 reads TGTGCCAGCAGCTTGGACGGGACAATCTACGAGCAGTACTTC. It codes for CASSLDGTIYEQYF. The J gene is TRBJ2-7, the V gene TRBV7-8; possibly TRBD1 for D (6 bases). The germline gives CDR1 SGHVS, CDR2 FQNEAQ. Trimming took 3 bases from V and 3 from J, leaving 12 bases between them. CDR3 length: 14 amino acids.

This chain links TRBV20-1 with TRBJ2-1, with 14 bases fitting TRBD2. This CDR3 spans 14 amino acids. The germline V gene encodes CDR1 DFQATT and CDR2 SNEGSKA (reference sequence). V shed 3 bases and J 6 bases; nucleotides not matched to a gene: 1. The CDR3 loop is CSARGLAGVNEQFF. CDR3 bases: TGCAGTGCTAGGGGACTAGCGGGGGTCAATGAGCAGTTCTTC.

This clonotype was recorded at least ten times. V and J are TRBV28 and TRBJ2-5; D gene uncertain. The CDR3 contains 15 residues. Germline CDR1 is MDHEN and CDR2 is SYDVKM. V shed 4 bases and J shed 0 bases, with 12 bases lying between them. The CDR3 bases are TGTGCCAGCAGTTCCTTCACCGGTAACCAAGAGACCCAGTACTTC. Amino acid sequence: CASSSFTGNQETQYF.

J is TRBJ1-3 and V is TRBV27; possible D gene TRBD1, 5 bases. V lost 6 bases, J lost 0 bases, and 12 bases lay in between. The CDR3 totals 15 residues. Germline V gene lookup returns CDR1 MNHEY and CDR2 SMNVEV (reference sequence). CDR3 bases: TGTGCCAGCAGCTTGAGGGGTCCCTCTGGAAACACCATATATTTT. Translation: CASSLRGPSGNTIYF.

This clonotype has ten or more counts. The chain is built from TRBV3-1 and TRBJ2-7; D assignment may be TRBD1 or TRBD2 (5 bases each). In germline, CDR1 is LGHDT, CDR2 YNNKEL (reference sequence). Trimming cost V 6 bases and J 2 bases, with 17 bases left between them. The CDR3 totals 15 residues. The CDR3 spells CASSLGVQGPYEQYF. CDR3 in DNA: TGTGCCAGCAGTCTCGGGGTTCAGGGCCCCTACGAGCAGTACTTC.

The CDR3 loop is CASSYYRTASYEQYF. The CDR3, as DNA: TGTGCCAGCAGTTATTATCGGACAGCCTCCTACGAGCAGTACTTC. The V gene is TRBV7-9, the J gene TRBJ2-7, with D maybe TRBD1 (6 bases). The CDR3 covers 15 residues. Germline values: CDR1 SEHNR, CDR2 FQNEAQ (reference sequence). V lost 6 bases, J lost 0 bases, and 15 bases lay in between.

The CDR3 DNA is TGTGCCAGCAGCATACTAGCGGGCAACACCGGGGAGCTGTTTTTT. It specifies CASSILAGNTGELFF. The V call is TRBV9, the J call TRBJ2-2, with 9 bases matching TRBD2. CDR1 and CDR2 (germline): SGDLS, YYNGEE. The trim removed 4 bases at V and 2 bases at J, leaving 3 bases unmatched. The length of the CDR3 is 15 residues. Complete variable domain (other parts from reference TRBV9 and TRBJ2-2): DSGVTQTPKHLITATGQRVTLRCSPRSGDLSVYWYQQSLDQGLQFLIQYYNGEERAKGNILERFSAQQFPDLHSELNLSSLELGDSALYFCASSILAGNTGELFFGEGSRLTVL.

This clonotype was seen only a few times. J is TRBJ1-2 and V is TRBV12-3 or TRBV12-4; D call uncertain. The V gene lost 6 bases and the J gene lost 5 bases, with 10 bases spanning the gap. This CDR3 contains 12 residues. Written as DNA, the CDR3 is TGTGCCAGCAGCAGATACCCTTATGGCTACACCTTC. This gives the protein CASSRYPYGYTF.

This clonotype was detected only a few times. J is TRBJ1-3 and V is TRBV19; D is ambiguous. Germline CDR1 LNHDA, CDR2 SQIVND (reference sequence). The CDR3 totals 14 residues. V shed 10 bases and J shed 3 bases, with 16 bases lying between them. The CDR3, as DNA: TGTGCCACTCCGGGCCGAGCTGGTGGAAACACCATATATTTT. Translating it yields CATPGRAGGNTIYF. The entire variable domain, with the rest obtained from reference TRBV19 and TRBJ1-3, is as follows: DGGITQSPKYLFRKEGQNVTLSCEQNLNHDAMYWYRQDPGQGLRLIYYSQIVNDFQKGDIAEGYSVSREKKESFPLTVTSAQKNPTAFYLCATPGRAGGNTIYFGEGSWLTVV.

The chain links TRBV12-3 or TRBV12-4 to TRBJ1-2; TRBD1 aligns across 8 bases. The CDR3 has 13 residues. Germline trimming cut 1 base from V and 8 bases from J; bases unmatched to any gene: 3. The CDR3 nucleotides are TGTGCCAGCAGTTTAGAGACAGGGGCCGGCTACACCTTC. Its protein product is CASSLETGAGYTF.